The rows below give T cell receptor beta chains drawn from one sample of a study of T cell responses to AZD1222 COVID-19 vaccine. TCRdb's table, derived via immunoSEQ multiplex PCR, lists solely in-frame clones and lacks some. Of more than 90,000 clones listed, around 89% are singletons. This material consisted of peripheral blood, taken 28 days after the second AZD1222 dose. The receptors were sampled from an adult who received the AZD1222 COVID-19 vaccine. Each CDR3 is given with its conserved first and last residue. D genes are given only for firm matches. The size field is filled for only some rows; it gives once, few, many or a size class.

V gene	clone size	D gene	J gene	CDR3 protein	CDR3 DNA
TRBV6-5	NA	NA	TRBJ1-4	CASTPGPATNEKLFF	TGTGCCAGCACTCCCGGCCCCGCAACTAATGAAAAACTGTTTTTT
TRBV11-2	NA	NA	TRBJ2-1	CASSLGYGSTYNEQFF	TGTGCCAGCAGCTTAGGGTACGGGAGCACCTACAATGAGCAGTTCTTC
TRBV7-2	NA	TRBD2	TRBJ2-1	CASSTRSSGRALNEQFF	TGTGCCAGCAGCACCCGAAGTAGCGGGAGGGCCCTCAATGAGCAGTTCTTC
TRBV27	NA	NA	TRBJ2-3	CASTRTGLPDTQYF	TGTGCCAGCACTAGGACGGGACTCCCCGATACGCAGTATTTT
TRBV10-3	once	TRBD2	TRBJ2-5	CAISEAGGEETQYF	TGTGCCATCAGTGAAGCGGGGGGGGAAGAGACCCAGTACTTC
TRBV12-3/TRBV12-4	few	NA	TRBJ1-1	CASSYREGTEAFF	TGTGCCAGCAGCTACAGGGAAGGTACTGAAGCTTTCTTT
TRBV5-5	NA	NA	TRBJ2-5	CASSLVQGQETQYF	TGTGCCAGCAGCTTGGTCCAGGGCCAAGAGACCCAGTACTTC
TRBV5-6	NA	TRBD1	TRBJ2-5	CASSSRDRGQTQYF	TGTGCCAGCAGCTCCCGGGACAGGGGTCAGACCCAGTACTTC
TRBV12-5	NA	NA	TRBJ2-5	CASGFSTLFQETQYF	TGTGCTAGTGGTTTCTCTACCCTCTTCCAAGAGACCCAGTACTTC
TRBV11-3	once	NA	TRBJ2-1	CASSLGGTPRGEQFF	TGTGCCAGCAGCTTGGGGGGGACACCTCGGGGTGAGCAGTTCTTC
TRBV29-1	NA	NA	TRBJ2-7	CSVVGTLWGEQYF	TGCAGCGTTGTGGGGACCCTATGGGGCGAGCAGTACTTC
TRBV6-5	NA	TRBD1	TRBJ2-5	CASSTVDRDHETQYF	TGTGCCAGCAGTACCGTGGACAGGGACCACGAGACCCAGTACTTC
TRBV9	NA	TRBD1	TRBJ1-1	CASSPRTGMNTEAFF	TGTGCCAGCAGCCCAAGGACAGGTATGAACACTGAAGCTTTCTTT
TRBV7-3	NA	NA	TRBJ2-3	CASSRPGASTDTQYF	TGTGCCAGCAGCAGACCGGGGGCTAGCACAGATACGCAGTATTTT
TRBV29-1	few	NA	TRBJ2-7	CSVELSDLRGTPYEQYF	TGCAGCGTTGAATTGTCCGATCTGCGGGGCACCCCCTACGAGCAGTACTTC
TRBV3-1/TRBV3-2	NA	NA	TRBJ2-2	CASTLGGSGELFF	TGTGCCAGCACCCTAGGCGGGTCCGGGGAGCTGTTTTTT
TRBV30	NA	NA	TRBJ1-4	CAWSEAVTEKLFF	TGTGCCTGGAGTGAAGCGGTTACTGAAAAACTGTTTTTT
TRBV6-5	NA	NA	TRBJ1-3	CATSLGGGSGNTIYF	TGTGCCACCTCCCTCGGGGGGGGCTCTGGAAACACCATATATTTT
TRBV24-1	NA	TRBD1	TRBJ2-2	CASEDRGRAGELFF	TGTGCCTCCGAGGACAGGGGGAGGGCCGGGGAGCTGTTTTTT
TRBV28	few	TRBD1	TRBJ1-2	CASSLFSDRGWGYTF	TGTGCCAGCAGTTTATTTTCGGACAGGGGATGGGGCTACACCTTC
TRBV10-1	NA	NA	TRBJ2-3	CASSVVRTDTQYF	TGCGCCAGCAGCGTCGTCCGCACAGATACGCAGTATTTT
TRBV6-5	NA	TRBD1	TRBJ1-6	CASSRGQGNSPLHF	TGTGCCAGCAGTCGCGGACAGGGGAATTCACCCCTCCACTTT
TRBV4-2	NA	TRBD2	TRBJ2-6	CASSQVERDASGANVLTF	TGTGCCAGCAGCCAAGTAGAGCGGGACGCGAGTGGGGCCAACGTCCTGACTTTC
TRBV7-6	NA	NA	TRBJ1-2	CASSLSGEPGLRNYGYTF	TGTGCCAGCAGCTTATCCGGAGAACCGGGACTCCGCAACTATGGCTACACCTTC
TRBV6-5	NA	TRBD1	TRBJ1-6	CASSFIPGQGSSPLHF	TGTGCCAGCAGTTTCATTCCGGGACAGGGGTCCTCACCCCTCCACTTT
TRBV4-2	NA	TRBD2	TRBJ2-7	CASSHGLAGAYEQYF	TGTGCCAGCAGCCATGGACTAGCGGGTGCCTACGAGCAGTACTTC
TRBV29-1	NA	TRBD2	TRBJ2-1	CSVAGLAEYNEQFF	TGCAGCGTTGCTGGACTAGCCGAATACAATGAGCAGTTCTTC
TRBV25-1	NA	NA	TRBJ1-1	CASSDLRVSGAEAFF	TGTGCCAGCAGTGACCTCAGGGTTTCAGGGGCTGAAGCTTTCTTT
TRBV28	few	TRBD1	TRBJ2-5	CASSRTGGWETQYF	TGTGCCAGCAGCCGAACAGGGGGCTGGGAGACCCAGTACTTC
TRBV11-3	NA	NA	TRBJ2-7	CASSLHEGPYEQYF	TGTGCCAGCAGCTTACACGAGGGACCCTACGAGCAGTACTTC
TRBV19	once	TRBD1	TRBJ1-4	CASSNPLRDRVKKLFF	TGTGCCAGTAGTAACCCTCTCCGGGACAGGGTGAAAAAACTGTTTTTT
TRBV3-1/TRBV3-2	NA	NA	TRBJ1-1	CASQLGRGGEAFF	TGTGCCAGTCAGCTAGGAAGGGGGGGTGAAGCTTTCTTT
TRBV5-6	NA	NA	TRBJ2-7	CASSFEGLTVGEQYF	TGTGCCAGCAGCTTCGAGGGTCTGACGGTTGGGGAGCAGTACTTC
TRBV7-2	NA	TRBD1	TRBJ1-1	CASSLGRTGLNTEAFF	TGTGCCAGCAGCTTAGGTAGGACAGGGTTGAACACTGAAGCTTTCTTT
TRBV9	NA	NA	TRBJ1-3	CASSDGVKSSGNTIYF	TGTGCCAGCAGCGACGGAGTGAAAAGCTCTGGAAACACCATATATTTT
TRBV2	few	NA	TRBJ1-2	CASSGDHYGYTF	TGTGCCAGCAGTGGGGATCACTATGGCTACACCTTC
TRBV6-2/TRBV6-3	once	NA	TRBJ1-5	CASSYYGRSNQPQHF	TGTGCCAGCAGTTACTATGGCAGGTCCAATCAGCCCCAGCATTTT
TRBV4-3	once	TRBD2	TRBJ2-1	CASSQDEASGRGNEQFF	TGCGCCAGCAGCCAAGATGAGGCTAGCGGGAGGGGGAATGAGCAGTTCTTC
TRBV6-6	once	TRBD2	TRBJ2-2	CASSAAGGGTGELFF	TGTGCCAGCAGTGCAGCGGGAGGTGGTACCGGGGAGCTGTTTTTT
TRBV29-1	NA	NA	TRBJ1-2	CSVEENEGFGYTF	TGCAGCGTTGAAGAGAATGAGGGATTTGGCTACACCTTC